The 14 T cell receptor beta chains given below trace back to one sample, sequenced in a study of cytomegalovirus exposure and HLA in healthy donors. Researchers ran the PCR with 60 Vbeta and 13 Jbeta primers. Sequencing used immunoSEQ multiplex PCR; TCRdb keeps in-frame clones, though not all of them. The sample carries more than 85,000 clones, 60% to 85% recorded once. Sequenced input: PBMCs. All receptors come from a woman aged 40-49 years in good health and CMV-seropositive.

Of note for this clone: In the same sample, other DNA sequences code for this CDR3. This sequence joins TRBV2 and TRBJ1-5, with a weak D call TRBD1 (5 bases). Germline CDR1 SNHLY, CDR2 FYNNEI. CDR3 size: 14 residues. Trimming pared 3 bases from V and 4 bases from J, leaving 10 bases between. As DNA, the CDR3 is TGTGCCAGCAGTGACAGGGTCGGGAATCAGCCCCAGCATTTT. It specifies CASSDRVGNQPQHF.

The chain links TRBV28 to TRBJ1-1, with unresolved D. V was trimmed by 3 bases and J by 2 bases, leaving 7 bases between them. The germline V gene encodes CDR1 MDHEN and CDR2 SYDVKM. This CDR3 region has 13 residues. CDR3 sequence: CASSFSGNTEAFF. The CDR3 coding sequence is TGTGCCAGCAGTTTCTCAGGAAACACTGAAGCTTTCTTT.

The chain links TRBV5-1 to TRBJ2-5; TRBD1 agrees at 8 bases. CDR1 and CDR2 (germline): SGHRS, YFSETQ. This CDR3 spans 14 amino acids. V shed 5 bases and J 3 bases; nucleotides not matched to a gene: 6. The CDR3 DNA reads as TGCGCCAGCAGACCGACAGGGGCAGAAGAGACCCAGTACTTC. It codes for CASRPTGAEETQYF. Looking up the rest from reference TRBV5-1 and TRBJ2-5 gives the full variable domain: KAGVTQTPRYLIKTRGQQVTLSCSPISGHRSVSWYQQTPGQGLQFLFEYFSETQRNKGNFPGRFSGRQFSNSRSEMNVSTLELGDSALYLCASRPTGAEETQYFGPGTRLLVL.

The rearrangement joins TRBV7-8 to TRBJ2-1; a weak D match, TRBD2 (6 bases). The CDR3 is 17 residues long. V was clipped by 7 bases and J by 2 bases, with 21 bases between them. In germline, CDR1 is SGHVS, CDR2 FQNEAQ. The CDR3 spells CASNPQWGGTAYNEQFF. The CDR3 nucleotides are TGTGCCAGCAACCCCCAGTGGGGCGGGACGGCCTACAATGAGCAGTTCTTC.

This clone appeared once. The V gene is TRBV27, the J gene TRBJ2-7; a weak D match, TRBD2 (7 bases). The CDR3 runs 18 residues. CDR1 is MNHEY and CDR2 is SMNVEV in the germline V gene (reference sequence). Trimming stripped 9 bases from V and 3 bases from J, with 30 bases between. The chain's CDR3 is CASRKWGGLLSPSYEQYF. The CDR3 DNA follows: TGTGCCAGTAGAAAGTGGGGGGGCCTACTGTCCCCTAGCTACGAGCAGTACTTC.

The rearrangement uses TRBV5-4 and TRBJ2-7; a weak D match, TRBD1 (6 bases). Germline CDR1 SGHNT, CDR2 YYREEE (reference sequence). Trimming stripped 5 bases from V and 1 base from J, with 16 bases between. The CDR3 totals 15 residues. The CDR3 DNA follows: TGTGCCAGCAGAATGAGGACAGACCAGTCCTACGAGCAGTACTTC. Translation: CASRMRTDQSYEQYF.

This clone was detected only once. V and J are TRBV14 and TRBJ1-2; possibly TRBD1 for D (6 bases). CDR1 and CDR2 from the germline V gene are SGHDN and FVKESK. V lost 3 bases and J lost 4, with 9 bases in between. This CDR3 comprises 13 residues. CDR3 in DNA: TGTGCCAGCAGCCAGGGGGCTATCTATGGCTACACCTTC. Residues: CASSQGAIYGYTF.

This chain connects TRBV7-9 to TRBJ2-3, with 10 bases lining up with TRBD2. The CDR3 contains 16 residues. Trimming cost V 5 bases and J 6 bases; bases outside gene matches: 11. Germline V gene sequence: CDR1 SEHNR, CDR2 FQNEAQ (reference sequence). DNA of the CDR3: TGTGCCAGCAGCACCTTTAAGCTAGCGGGAGTGGATACGCAGTATTTT. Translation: CASSTFKLAGVDTQYF.

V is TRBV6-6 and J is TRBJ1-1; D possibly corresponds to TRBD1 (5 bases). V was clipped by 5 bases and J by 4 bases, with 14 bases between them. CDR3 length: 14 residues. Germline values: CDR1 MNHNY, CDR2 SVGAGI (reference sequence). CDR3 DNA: TGTGCCAGCAGTCAACAAGGGGATCCCACTGAAGCTTTCTTT. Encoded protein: CASSQQGDPTEAFF.

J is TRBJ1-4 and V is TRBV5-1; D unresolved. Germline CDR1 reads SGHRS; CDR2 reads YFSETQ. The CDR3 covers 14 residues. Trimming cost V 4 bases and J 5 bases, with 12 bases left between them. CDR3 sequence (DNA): TGCGCCAGCAGCGTTTCTCAGTCCAATGAAAAACTGTTTTTT. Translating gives CASSVSQSNEKLFF.

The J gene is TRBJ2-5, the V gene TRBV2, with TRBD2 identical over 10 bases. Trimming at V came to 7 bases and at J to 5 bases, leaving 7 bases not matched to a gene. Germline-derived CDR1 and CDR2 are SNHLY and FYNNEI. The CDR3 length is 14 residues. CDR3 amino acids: CASKASGSGETQYF. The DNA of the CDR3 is TGTGCCAGCAAAGCTAGCGGGAGCGGCGAGACCCAGTACTTC.

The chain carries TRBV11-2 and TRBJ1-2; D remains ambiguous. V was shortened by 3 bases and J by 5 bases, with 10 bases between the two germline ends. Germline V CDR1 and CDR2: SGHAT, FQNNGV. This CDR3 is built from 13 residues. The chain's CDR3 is CASSFRAGYGYTF. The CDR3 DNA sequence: TGTGCCAGCAGCTTCCGTGCAGGTTATGGCTACACCTTC.

CDR3 coding DNA: TGTGCCAGCAGCCCAGACGGGGGGTACTATGGCTACACCTTC. Amino acids: CASSPDGGYYGYTF. V is TRBV7-8 and J is TRBJ1-2, with a weak D call TRBD1 (5 bases). The CDR3 totals 14 residues. V lost 5 bases, J lost 3 bases, and 13 bases lay in between. The germline V gene has CDR1 SGHVS and CDR2 FQNEAQ.

This CDR3 is CASSGIGVTNEKLFF. CDR3 bases: TGTGCCAGCAGCGGCATCGGGGTAACTAATGAAAAACTGTTTTTT. The chain has TRBV7-9 and TRBJ1-4; no definite D call. CDR3 size: 15 residues. V gave up 5 bases and J gave up 1 base, with 11 bases separating them. Germline V gene lookup returns CDR1 SEHNR and CDR2 FQNEAQ (reference sequence).